This paragraph reports one T cell receptor (beta chain). Its target is unknown. This sample stems from a study of cytomegalovirus exposure and HLA in healthy donors. Findings and caveats of the study: Analysis was performed later, and it showed HLA-associated TCR beta chains to be more clonally expanded than equally common others. Trimming of TCR beta V- and J-genes showed a link, identified in a later analysis, to a missense DCLRE1C variant.

With 60 Vbeta and 13 Jbeta primers, the PCR was carried out. Some clones are missing from TCRdb's copy, which holds only in-frame ones; the method was immunoSEQ multiplex PCR. The sample has more than 110,000 clones, 60% to 85% seen once. V trimming: 1 base; J trimming: 4 bases; junction bases outside the gene matches: 3. The CDR3 runs 15 residues. Germline V CDR1 and CDR2: SEHNR, FQNEAQ (reference sequence). Sequenced sample: PBMCs. The sequence was obtained from a man aged 18 to 29 in good health and CMV-seronegative. V and J are TRBV7-9 and TRBJ2-1; 8 nucleotides agree with TRBD1. CDR3 nucleotide sequence: TGTGCCAGCAGCTTAGGCAGGGGGCCTTACAATGAGCAGTTCTTC. Residues: CASSLGRGPYNEQFF.